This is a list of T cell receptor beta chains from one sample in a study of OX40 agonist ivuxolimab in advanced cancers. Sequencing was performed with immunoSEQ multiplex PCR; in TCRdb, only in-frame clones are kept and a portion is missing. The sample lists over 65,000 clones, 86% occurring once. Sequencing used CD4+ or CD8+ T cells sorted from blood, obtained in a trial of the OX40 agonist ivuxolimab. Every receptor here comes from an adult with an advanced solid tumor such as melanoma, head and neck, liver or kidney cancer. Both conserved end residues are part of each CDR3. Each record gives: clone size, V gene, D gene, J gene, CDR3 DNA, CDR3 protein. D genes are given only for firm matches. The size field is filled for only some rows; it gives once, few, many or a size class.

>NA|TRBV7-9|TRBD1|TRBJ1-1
TGTGCCAGCAGCGTACCTGGGACAGCGAACACTGAAGCTTTCTTT
CASSVPGTANTEAFF
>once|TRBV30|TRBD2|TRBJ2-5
TGTGCCTGGAGTGATCTAGCGGGGGGTTATCAAGAGACCCAGTACTTC
CAWSDLAGGYQETQYF
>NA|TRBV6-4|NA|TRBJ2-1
TGTGCCAGCTCTATAGACAGAATATCCTACAATGAGCAGTTCTTC
CASSIDRISYNEQFF
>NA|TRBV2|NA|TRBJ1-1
TGTGCCAGCAGTGAAGACGGCAGGGCAGCTTTCTTT
CASSEDGRAAFF
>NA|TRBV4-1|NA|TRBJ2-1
TGCGCCAGCAGCCCGTGGACATCTACAGGAGAGCAGTTCTTC
CASSPWTSTGEQFF
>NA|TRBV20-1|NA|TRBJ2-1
TGCAGTGCTCCTTTAAATGAGCAGTTCTTC
CSAPLNEQFF
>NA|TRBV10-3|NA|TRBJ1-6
TGTGCCATCAGTGCGGGGCAGGTCGGAAATTCACCCCTCCACTTT
CAISAGQVGNSPLHF
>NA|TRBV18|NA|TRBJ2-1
TGTGCCAGCTCACCAGCGGGGCACAGGGCCCAAGAGCAGTTCTTC
CASSPAGHRAQEQFF
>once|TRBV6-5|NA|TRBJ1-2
TGTGCCAGCAGTTACTCAGGGATCGACTATGGCTACACCTTC
CASSYSGIDYGYTF
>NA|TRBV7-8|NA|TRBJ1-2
TGTGCCAGCCGGACCGGGACCTGGGGCATGGATGGCTACACCTTC
CASRTGTWGMDGYTF
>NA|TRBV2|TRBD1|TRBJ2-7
TGTGCCAGCAGTGTCGGGACAGCCTCCTACGAGCAGTACTTC
CASSVGTASYEQYF
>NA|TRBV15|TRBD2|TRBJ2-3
TGTGCCACCAGCAGAGTGGGAGGCCTAGCGGGATCCACAGATACGCAGTATTTT
CATSRVGGLAGSTDTQYF
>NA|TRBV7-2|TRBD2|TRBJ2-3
TGTGCCAGCAGCTCCGGGACTAGCGGGGCCACAGATACGCAGTATTTT
CASSSGTSGATDTQYF
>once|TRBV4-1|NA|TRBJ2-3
TGCGCCAGCAGCCAAGGTATTGATACGCAGTATTTT
CASSQGIDTQYF
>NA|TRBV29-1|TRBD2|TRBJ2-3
TGCAGCGTGGGACTAACCAACACAGATACGCAGTATTTT
CSVGLTNTDTQYF
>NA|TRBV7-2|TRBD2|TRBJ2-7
TGTGCCAGCAGCACTAGCGGGAGGGCCTACGAGCAGTACTTC
CASSTSGRAYEQYF